This T cell receptor (beta chain) derives from a study of glioma-infiltrating T cells after dendritic cell vaccination. The table came from immunoSEQ multiplex PCR; TCRdb's copy has only in-frame clones and leaves some out. The table shows roughly 60,000 clones, with roughly 86% occurring only once. With V trimmed by 8 bases and J by 7 bases, 8 bases remained unmatched. In germline, CDR1 is LNHDA, CDR2 SQIVND (reference sequence). The CDR3 length is 14 residues. Sample time point: after dendritic cell vaccination, including at tumor progression/relapse. The clonotype originates from a human donor with glioblastoma. The input for sequencing was blood, taken after dendritic cell vaccination. V and J are TRBV19 and TRBJ1-6, with TRBD1 matching over 7 bases. DNA for the CDR3: TGTGCCAGTCAATCCGGGACAGCAAATTCACCCCTCCACTTT. It yields the protein CASQSGTANSPLHF.